Each of the 16 T cell receptor beta chains below was sequenced from the same sample in a study of blood T cell repertoires in COVID-19. The assay was immunoSEQ multiplex PCR, and TCRdb's table has in-frame clones only and misses some. Of approximately 40,000 clones listed, roughly nine tenths are singletons. Specimen: peripheral blood. The source is a man in his 60s with COVID-19, enrolled during active disease.

J is TRBJ1-4 and V is TRBV28, with TRBD1 matching over 7 bases. Germline V gene sequence: CDR1 MDHEN, CDR2 SYDVKM. The CDR3 loop spans 12 amino acids. The V segment lost 11 bases and the J segment 5 bases; nucleotides outside the gene matches: 5. The CDR3 bases are TGTGCCTCGGCCAGGGGGAATGAAAAACTGTTTTTT. This gives the protein CASARGNEKLFF.

The chain combines TRBV4-1 with TRBJ1-5, with D possibly matching TRBD1 (6 bases). Germline CDR1 is MGHRA and CDR2 is YSYEKL. CDR3 size: 16 residues. V lost 4 bases, J lost 3 bases, and 16 bases lay in between. The DNA of the CDR3 is TGCGCCAGCAGCCCGACCTACACAGGGTACAATCAGCCCCAGCATTTT. It translates to CASSPTYTGYNQPQHF.

The chain is built from TRBV9 and TRBJ2-3; the match to TRBD2 covers 10 bases. The CDR3 is 19 amino acids. V lost 1 base and J lost 7; bases outside the gene matches: 18. The germline gives CDR1 SGDLS, CDR2 YYNGEE. DNA of the CDR3: TGTGCCAGCAGCGTATCCCTCCTAGCGGGAGACCCAGGGAGAAATACGCAGTATTTT. As protein: CASSVSLLAGDPGRNTQYF.

This rearrangement joins TRBV27 to TRBJ1-1; 8 positions match TRBD1. Per the germline V gene, CDR1 is MNHEY and CDR2 is SMNVEV (reference sequence). The CDR3 covers 13 residues. The V segment lost 7 bases and the J segment 2 bases; nucleotides outside the gene matches: 3. CDR3 residues: CASKQGVNTEAFF. The CDR3 DNA follows: TGTGCCAGCAAACAGGGGGTAAACACTGAAGCTTTCTTT.

The V call is TRBV7-9, the J call TRBJ1-2, with no clear D. Trimming removed 5 bases from V and 4 bases from J, with 8 bases in between. The CDR3 has 12 amino acids. Germline CDR1 is SEHNR and CDR2 is FQNEAQ (reference sequence). CDR3 in amino acids: CASSLGSYGYTF. The CDR3 DNA follows: TGTGCCAGCAGCCTTGGTAGCTATGGCTACACCTTC.

This chain links TRBV11-2 with TRBJ2-7, with TRBD2 matching 7 bases. V trimming: 3 bases; J trimming: 3 bases; junction bases outside the gene matches: 2. The CDR3 has 13 residues. CDR1 is SGHAT and CDR2 is FQNNGV in the germline V gene. This chain's CDR3 is CASSLGGSYEQYF. The DNA of the CDR3 is TGTGCCAGCAGCTTGGGCGGGAGCTACGAGCAGTACTTC.

This chain joins TRBV5-1 and TRBJ2-2, with a tentative D call TRBD1 (6 bases). Germline V gene sequence: CDR1 SGHRS, CDR2 YFSETQ. The CDR3 sequence is 15 residues long. The V and J ends lost 2 bases and 2 bases respectively, with 10 bases between them. The CDR3 loop reads CASSFSGVNTGELFF. Written as DNA, the CDR3 is TGCGCCAGCAGCTTCTCAGGGGTAAACACCGGGGAGCTGTTTTTT.

V gene TRBV28 combines with J gene TRBJ2-3; 13 bases line up with TRBD2. V was clipped by 6 bases and J by 6 bases; unmatched bases: 12. Germline assignment: CDR1 MDHEN and CDR2 SYDVKM. The CDR3 sequence is 17 residues long. The CDR3 nucleotides are TGTGCCAGCAGCCACGGAGGCGGGACTAGCGGGACGGATACGCAGTATTTT. Its translation: CASSHGGGTSGTDTQYF.

The rearrangement uses TRBV6-2 or TRBV6-3 and TRBJ2-7; the D gene is possibly TRBD2 (6 bases). V shed 6 bases and J shed 5 bases, with 17 bases lying between them. This CDR3 has 14 amino acids. Per germline, CDR1 MNHEY and CDR2 SVGEGT. The CDR3 DNA follows: TGTGCCAGCAGCCGTCTTTCGGGAGTCCACGAGCAGTACTTC. Amino acids: CASSRLSGVHEQYF.

The gene calls are TRBV12-5 and TRBJ2-2; 7 nucleotides line up with TRBD2. Trimming cost V 5 bases and J 3 bases; bases outside gene matches: 9. The CDR3 totals 16 residues. Per the germline V gene, CDR1 is LGHNT and CDR2 is FRNRAP. Written as DNA, the CDR3 is TGTGCTAGTGGTAAGGAGCAGCGGGACTACACCGGGGAGCTGTTTTTT. Translated: CASGKEQRDYTGELFF. The variable domain in full, completed from reference TRBV12-5 and TRBJ2-2, reads DARVTQTPRHKVTEMGQEVTMRCQPILGHNTVFWYRQTMMQGLELLAYFRNRAPLDDSGMPKDRFSAEMPDATLATLKIQPSEPRDSAVYFCASGKEQRDYTGELFFGEGSRLTVL.

CDR3 nucleotides: TGTGCCAGCAGCGCGCAGGGACTAGCGGGAGACCTTATTGGGGCCAACGTCCTGACTTTC. It yields the protein CASSAQGLAGDLIGANVLTF. The chain couples TRBV2 to TRBJ2-6; 14 nucleotides line up with TRBD2. The ends lost 6 bases at V and 3 bases at J; junction bases unmatched: 13. Germline assignment: CDR1 SNHLY and CDR2 FYNNEI. This CDR3 contains 20 residues.

This clone was seen only once. The rearrangement links TRBV10-2 to TRBJ2-3; tentative D call: TRBD2 (5 bases). CDR3 length equals 13 residues. The germline CDR1 and CDR2 sequences are WSHSY and SAAADI. V lost 2 bases, J lost 5 bases, and 8 bases lay in between. Here the CDR3 reads CASSEVGGDTQYF. As DNA, the CDR3 is TGCGCCAGCAGTGAGGTAGGAGGAGATACGCAGTATTTT.

The chain recombines TRBV28 with TRBJ1-5, with D perhaps TRBD1 (6 bases). The CDR3 runs 15 residues. Germline-derived CDR1 and CDR2 are MDHEN and SYDVKM. Trimming cost V 5 bases and J 6 bases, with 17 bases left between them. CDR3 protein: CASSRQIGGGQPQHF. DNA for the CDR3: TGTGCCAGCAGTCGACAGATAGGGGGGGGTCAGCCCCAGCATTTT.

The genes are TRBV18 and TRBJ2-5; TRBD2 agrees at 10 bases. Germline V CDR1 and CDR2: KGHSH, LQKENI. The CDR3 spans 17 residues. V lost 2 bases, J lost 1 base, and 7 bases stayed unmatched. As DNA, the CDR3 is TGTGCCAGCTCACCATGGCTAGCGGGAGACTCCCAAGAGACCCAGTACTTC. Amino acids: CASSPWLAGDSQETQYF.

V and J are TRBV28 and TRBJ2-2; D is unresolved. V was shortened by 3 bases and J by 0 bases, with 11 bases between the two germline ends. Germline CDR1 MDHEN, CDR2 SYDVKM. The CDR3 sequence is 16 residues long. The CDR3 nucleotides are TGTGCCAGCAGTTTGAAGTCCCGGGCGAACACCGGGGAGCTGTTTTTT. It specifies CASSLKSRANTGELFF.

This clone was picked up one time. This chain joins TRBV30 and TRBJ2-2; 11 bases line up with TRBD2. V lost 5 bases and J lost 3; bases outside the gene matches: 5. The CDR3 runs to 15 residues. Germline V CDR1 and CDR2: GTSNPN, SVGIG (reference sequence). The CDR3 region is CAWASGRTDTGELFF. The CDR3, as DNA: TGTGCCTGGGCTAGCGGGAGGACGGACACCGGGGAGCTGTTTTTT.